Sequencing of this T cell receptor beta chain was carried out in a study of T cells in women clearing cervical HPV infection. In the study overall: Controls gave blood once infection was undetectable; cases at lesion identification.

Findings and caveats of the study: Cases and controls were distinguished at AUC roughly 0.83 by richness and V genes.

V dropped 3 bases and J dropped 3 bases, with 15 bases sitting between them. The germline V gene has CDR1 SGHVS and CDR2 FNYEAQ. This CDR3 spans 15 amino acids. As for this clone: Antigen specificity is unknown. With the read ending 3 residues before the CDR3 end, the germline J gene is used to fill in that end.

Measured with immunoSEQ multiplex PCR; TCRdb has only the in-frame clones, and not every one. Recorded for this sample: about 34,000 clones. Material: blood buffy coat. This chain links TRBV7-6 with TRBJ2-7, with D possibly TRBD1 on 5 matching bases. The receptor's source is a woman aged 18 to 75 with a cervical HPV16 infection that either progressed to CIN3+ or cleared (not recorded which). The CDR3 is CASSFGHKGDYEQYF. The covered CDR3 bases are TGTGCCAGCAGCTTCGGTCATAAAGGGGACTACGAG.